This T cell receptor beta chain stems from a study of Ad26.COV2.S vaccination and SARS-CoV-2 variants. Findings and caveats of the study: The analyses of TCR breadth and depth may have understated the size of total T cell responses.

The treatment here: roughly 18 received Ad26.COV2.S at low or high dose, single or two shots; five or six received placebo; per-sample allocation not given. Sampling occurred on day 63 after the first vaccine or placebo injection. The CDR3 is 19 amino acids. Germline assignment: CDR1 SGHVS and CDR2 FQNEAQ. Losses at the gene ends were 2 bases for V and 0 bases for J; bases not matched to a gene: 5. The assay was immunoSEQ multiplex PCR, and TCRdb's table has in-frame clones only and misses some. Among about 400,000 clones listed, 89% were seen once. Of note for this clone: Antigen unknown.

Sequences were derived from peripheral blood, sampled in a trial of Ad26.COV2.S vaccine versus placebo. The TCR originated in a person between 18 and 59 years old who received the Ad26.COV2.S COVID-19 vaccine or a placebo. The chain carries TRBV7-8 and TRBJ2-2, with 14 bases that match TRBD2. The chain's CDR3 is CASSLYGTSGRANTGELFF. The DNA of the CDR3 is TGTGCCAGCAGCTTATATGGGACTAGCGGGAGAGCGAACACCGGGGAGCTGTTTTTT.